Presented here are 10 T cell receptor beta chains from one specimen sequenced in a study of CD8 T cells in ankylosing spondylitis. Study-level results: Apparently characteristic of ankylosing spondylitis blood was a TCR beta motif (eight highly homologous variants).

TCRdb reanalysed the 5' RACE reads using MiXCR and keeps one entry per CDR3 protein. Of 750,000 to 850,000 distinct CDR3 sequences listed, approximately 12% are singletons. Antigens for these TCRs are unknown. Source material: blood, either unsorted or a sorted T cell fraction (not recorded which). The receptor set was obtained from a male donor with ankylosing spondylitis.

This clonotype was recorded a few times. This chain joins TRBV5-6 and TRBJ1-1; 10 nucleotides line up with TRBD1. The length of the CDR3 is 18 residues. Germline V gene sequence: CDR1 SGHDT, CDR2 YYEEEE. V lost 1 base and J lost 1; bases outside the gene matches: 10. CDR3 DNA: TGTGCCAGCAGCTTGCTCAGATCGGGGACAGGGGCGAACACTGAAGCTTTCTTT. This translates into CASSLLRSGTGANTEAFF.

This clonotype was counted a single time. The chain recombines TRBV7-2 with TRBJ1-5; no clear D gene. Trimming left V 3 bases short and J 3 bases short, with 9 bases between. Germline V gene data show CDR1 as SGHTA and CDR2 as FQGNSA. The CDR3 is made up of 14 amino acids. The CDR3 loop is CASSLTSYNQPQHF. The CDR3 DNA reads as TGTGCCAGCAGCTTGACCAGCTACAATCAGCCCCAGCATTTT.

This clonotype was detected many times. The chain couples TRBV20-1 to TRBJ2-7; D remains ambiguous. V was pared by 4 bases and J by 7 bases, with 20 bases between. CDR3 size: 14 residues. The germline V gene has CDR1 DFQATT and CDR2 SNEGSKA (reference sequence). CDR3 in DNA: TGCAGTGCTACTTTACGCCCGGGCCTCGATGAGCAGTACTTC. It codes for CSATLRPGLDEQYF.

This clonotype was seen many times. The rearrangement joins TRBV10-3 to TRBJ2-5, with 9 positions matching TRBD1. The CDR3 contains 15 residues. Trimming took 2 bases from V and 5 from J; bases not matched to a gene: 6. Germline V gene data show CDR1 as ENHRY and CDR2 as SYGVKD. The CDR3 spells CAISEQTGGRETQYF. The DNA of the CDR3 is TGTGCCATCAGTGAGCAAACAGGGGGCCGGGAGACCCAGTACTTC.

This clonotype was seen a few times. The chain combines TRBV20-1 with TRBJ2-7; 8 bases are shared with TRBD2. The trim removed 4 bases at V and 2 bases at J, leaving 13 bases unmatched. Looked up from germline, CDR1 is DFQATT and CDR2 is SNEGSKA (reference sequence). The CDR3 length is 16 residues. CDR3 DNA: TGCAGTGCTACCGCCTCGGCGGGGGGCTCTGCCTACGAGCAGTACTTC. As protein: CSATASAGGSAYEQYF.

The chain is built from TRBV7-2 and TRBJ1-1, with 10 bases fitting TRBD1. The V gene end was trimmed by 3 bases and the J gene end by 5 bases; junction bases not matched to a gene: 6. Looked up from germline, CDR1 is SGHTA and CDR2 is FQGNSA. The CDR3 runs 15 residues. CDR3 sequence reads: CASSFSGTGETEAFF. CDR3 nucleotide sequence: TGTGCCAGCAGCTTTTCCGGGACAGGGGAAACTGAAGCTTTCTTT. Supplemented by reference TRBV7-2 and TRBJ1-1, the full variable domain reads GAGVSQSPSNKVTEKGKDVELRCDPISGHTALYWYRQSLGQGLEFLIYFQGNSAPDKSGLPSDRFSAERTGGSVSTLTIQRTQQEDSAVYLCASSFSGTGETEAFFGQGTRLTVV.

In this sample, this clonotype turned up a few times. The chain carries TRBV20-1 and TRBJ1-1; D is undetermined. The CDR3 sequence is 15 residues long. V was cut by 2 bases and J by 3 bases, with 16 bases left in between. The germline CDR1 and CDR2 sequences are DFQATT and SNEGSKA (reference sequence). This CDR3 reads CSARRGPLSDTEAFF. The CDR3 nucleotides read TGCAGTGCTAGAAGAGGGCCATTATCGGACACTGAAGCTTTCTTT.

The chain carries TRBV5-1 and TRBJ1-1; 7 bases match TRBD1. CDR3 length: 14 amino acids. Germline V gives CDR1 SGHRS, CDR2 YFSETQ. V gave up 7 bases and J gave up 5 bases; unmatched junction bases: 11. This CDR3 reads CASEPGQIRTEAFF. The CDR3 bases are TGCGCCAGCGAACCGGGACAGATCAGGACTGAAGCTTTCTTT.

This clonotype was detected many times. V usage is TRBV29-1 and J usage is TRBJ1-4; D is possibly TRBD1 (5 bases). The CDR3 contains 13 residues. V was pared by 4 bases and J by 5 bases, with 11 bases between. Germline V gene lookup returns CDR1 SQVTM and CDR2 ANQGSEA. The DNA for the CDR3 is TGCAGCGTTGGGGACGGAATGAATGAAAAACTGTTTTTT. This gives the protein CSVGDGMNEKLFF.

This chain connects TRBV25-1 to TRBJ2-2, with TRBD1 matching over 9 bases. V gave up 6 bases and J gave up 4 bases; unmatched junction bases: 3. Looked up from germline, CDR1 is MGHDK and CDR2 is SYGVNS. The CDR3 has 14 amino acids. As DNA, the CDR3 is TGTGCCAGCAGGGGACAGGGCATCACCGGGGAGCTGTTTTTT. It encodes CASRGQGITGELFF.